This passage covers 31 T cell receptor beta chains from one sample sequenced in a study of shared clonotypes between healthy human individuals. The table came from immunoSEQ multiplex PCR; TCRdb's copy has only in-frame clones and leaves some out. Of about 2.4 million clones listed, about 92% are singletons. Material for sequencing was naive CD4+ T cells sorted from blood. Subset here: CD45RA+ positively selected. The receptor set was obtained from a man between 18 and 29 years old in good health.

The chain couples TRBV7-2 to TRBJ2-4; D unclear. Germline assignment: CDR1 SGHTA and CDR2 FQGNSA. The CDR3 is made up of 15 amino acids. V lost 3 bases and J 3 bases, leaving 12 bases between the germline ends. The DNA of the CDR3 is TGTGCCAGCAGCTTGGATACGATGGGCAAAAACATTCAGTACTTC. Amino acid sequence: CASSLDTMGKNIQYF.

This clone was seen a handful of times. The chain joins TRBV11-2 to TRBJ2-3, with a weak D call TRBD2 (6 bases). CDR1 and CDR2 (germline): SGHAT, FQNNGV. Deletions cut 1 base from V and 1 base from J, with 15 bases between. The CDR3 has 17 residues. DNA for the CDR3: TGTGCCAGCAGCTTAGTGGTATCCGGGAGAGGCACAGATACGCAGTATTTT. This gives the protein CASSLVVSGRGTDTQYF.

The chain carries TRBV7-2 and TRBJ2-1; D possibly uses TRBD1 or TRBD2 (5 bases each). This CDR3 is built from 14 residues. V lost 1 base to trimming and J lost 4 bases, with 8 bases between them. Per the germline V gene, CDR1 is SGHTA and CDR2 is FQGNSA. The CDR3 DNA reads as TGTGCCAGCAGCTTAGGTGGGGGATACAATGAGCAGTTCTTC. It is translated as CASSLGGGYNEQFF.

The chain carries TRBV4-1 and TRBJ2-7; tentatively, D is TRBD1 (8 bases). Germline V lookup: CDR1 MGHRA, CDR2 YSYEKL. This CDR3 is built from 19 residues. The V and J ends lost 2 bases and 2 bases respectively, with 25 bases between them. The chain's CDR3 is CASSQIWDRQRGGTYEQYF. CDR3 in DNA: TGCGCCAGCAGCCAAATATGGGACAGGCAACGCGGGGGTACCTACGAGCAGTACTTC.

The chain uses TRBV5-6 and TRBJ1-2, with TRBD1 identical over 8 bases. Germline values: CDR1 SGHDT, CDR2 YYEEEE. Unmatched junction bases numbered 3, after V lost 2 bases and J lost 3 bases. CDR3 length: 14 amino acids. The CDR3 here is CASSFGQGYYGYTF. CDR3 coding DNA: TGTGCCAGCAGCTTTGGACAGGGTTACTATGGCTACACCTTC.

V gene TRBV7-2 combines with J gene TRBJ2-7, with a possible D match to TRBD1 (6 bases). CDR1 and CDR2 (germline): SGHTA, FQGNSA. The CDR3 totals 13 residues. Deletions cut 4 bases from V and 2 bases from J, with 9 bases between. This CDR3 reads CASSWAGAYEQYF. The CDR3 coding sequence is TGTGCCAGCAGCTGGGCAGGGGCCTACGAGCAGTACTTC.

This chain links TRBV21-1 with TRBJ2-1; whether TRBD2, the table's D call, matches the DNA was not checked. TRBV21-1 is an annotated pseudogene. This CDR3 has 12 amino acids. CDR3 residues: CASSKAENEQFF. In DNA, the CDR3 is TGTGCCAGCAGCAAGGCGGAGAATGAGCAGTTCTTC.

This chain links TRBV20-1 with TRBJ2-3; 8 bases are shared with TRBD2. The CDR3 runs 11 residues. Germline CDR1 and CDR2: DFQATT and SNEGSKA (reference sequence). The V and J ends lost 5 bases and 8 bases, in that order; junction bases with no gene match: 3. CDR3: CSAARGGTQYF. The CDR3 DNA is TGCAGTGCTGCCCGGGGGGGTACGCAGTATTTT.

The chain links TRBV9 to TRBJ1-6, with D perhaps TRBD1 (6 bases). Trimming removed 0 bases at V and 10 bases at J, with 14 bases between. Germline-derived CDR1 and CDR2 are SGDLS and YYNGEE. The CDR3 has 15 amino acids. CDR3 bases: TGTGCCAGCAGCGTAGGAACAGGGCAACAATCACCCCTCCACTTT. It encodes CASSVGTGQQSPLHF. Full variable domain (rest looked up from reference TRBV9 and TRBJ1-6): DSGVTQTPKHLITATGQRVTLRCSPRSGDLSVYWYQQSLDQGLQFLIQYYNGEERAKGNILERFSAQQFPDLHSELNLSSLELGDSALYFCASSVGTGQQSPLHFGNGTRLTVT.

Turning to this clone: Other DNA sequences in the same sample also yield this CDR3. This chain connects TRBV4-1 to TRBJ2-7; no reliable D call. V dropped 3 bases and J dropped 3 bases, with 9 bases sitting between them. CDR1 and CDR2 (germline): MGHRA, YSYEKL. The CDR3 covers 13 residues. The CDR3 loop is CASSQGFSYEQYF. CDR3 bases: TGCGCCAGCAGCCAGGGATTCAGCTACGAGCAGTACTTC.

The chain employs TRBV6-4 and TRBJ2-1; TRBD1 might be the D (5 bases). V dropped 2 bases and J dropped 7 bases, with 12 bases sitting between them. Germline V gene sequence: CDR1 MRHNA, CDR2 SNTAGT. The CDR3 covers 14 residues. Here the CDR3 reads CASSDGRVCNEQFF. DNA for the CDR3: TGTGCCAGCAGTGACGGCAGGGTATGTAATGAGCAGTTCTTC.

CDR3: CASSLEDKNQPQHF. Written as DNA, the CDR3 is TGTGCCAGCAGCTTGGAGGACAAAAATCAGCCCCAGCATTTT. The J gene is TRBJ1-5, the V gene TRBV7-9; a weak D match, TRBD1 (5 bases). Germline CDR1 is SEHNR and CDR2 is FQNEAQ (reference sequence). This CDR3 spans 14 amino acids. The V gene lost 3 bases and the J gene lost 4 bases, with 10 bases spanning the gap.

V usage is TRBV6-1 and J usage is TRBJ2-7, with 8 bases matching TRBD2. The germline V gene encodes CDR1 MNHNS and CDR2 SASEGT. V lost 5 bases, J lost 2 bases, and 5 bases stayed unmatched. The CDR3 totals 14 residues. The chain's CDR3 is CASSREGQAYEQYF. CDR3 nucleotide sequence: TGTGCCAGCAGTCGGGAGGGCCAGGCCTACGAGCAGTACTTC.

V and J are TRBV7-2 and TRBJ2-3; D gene unclear. CDR1 SGHTA and CDR2 FQGNSA come from the germline V gene. V lost 4 bases and J 3 bases, leaving 8 bases between the germline ends. This CDR3 is 13 amino acids long. The CDR3 region is CASSWISTDTQYF. The CDR3, as DNA: TGTGCCAGCAGCTGGATATCAACAGATACGCAGTATTTT.

The V call is TRBV18, the J call TRBJ1-1, with no clear D. Trimming stripped 2 bases from V and 6 bases from J, with 13 bases between. Germline V CDR1 and CDR2: KGHSH, LQKENI. The CDR3 totals 14 residues. This CDR3 is CASSPGGGSPEAFF. The CDR3 DNA reads TGTGCCAGCTCACCAGGCGGCGGAAGCCCTGAAGCTTTCTTT.

The gene calls are TRBV5-1 and TRBJ2-3; 10 bases map to TRBD2. Per germline, CDR1 SGHRS and CDR2 YFSETQ. The J segment lost 1 base and the V segment lost 2 bases, leaving 1 base of the junction unmatched. This CDR3 region has 15 residues. The CDR3 region is CASSFTSGGTDTQYF. As DNA, the CDR3 is TGCGCCAGCAGCTTTACTAGCGGGGGCACAGATACGCAGTATTTT.

The rearrangement uses TRBV5-1 and TRBJ2-6; TRBD1 matches at 12 bases. Germline CDR1 is SGHRS and CDR2 is YFSETQ. The CDR3 is 17 residues long. The trim removed 3 bases at V and 2 bases at J, leaving 3 bases unmatched. Here the CDR3 DNA reads TGCGCCAGCAGCTCCGGGACAGGGGGCGCTGGGGCCAACGTCCTGACTTTC. Its translation is CASSSGTGGAGANVLTF.

The V gene is TRBV5-6, the J gene TRBJ2-2; D is ambiguous. Trimming pared 1 base from V and 3 bases from J, leaving 10 bases between. The germline V gene has CDR1 SGHDT and CDR2 YYEEEE. This CDR3 region has 15 residues. The CDR3 loop is CASSLLFGHTGELFF. The CDR3, as DNA: TGTGCCAGCAGCTTGCTGTTTGGACACACCGGGGAGCTGTTTTTT.

The chain couples TRBV30 to TRBJ2-7; D is unclear. This CDR3 has 12 amino acids. Trimming stripped 2 bases from V and 2 bases from J, with 7 bases between. In germline, CDR1 is GTSNPN, CDR2 SVGIG (reference sequence). The CDR3 spells CAWSPYAYEQYF. As DNA, the CDR3 is TGTGCCTGGAGTCCCTACGCCTACGAGCAGTACTTC.

The V and J genes are TRBV4-3 and TRBJ2-7; 9 bases line up with TRBD2. Trimming at V came to 1 base and at J to 2 bases, leaving 3 bases not matched to a gene. Germline V gives CDR1 LGHNA, CDR2 YSLEER. The CDR3 extends over 15 amino acids. CDR3 sequence reads: CASSQVLAGTYEQYF. The CDR3 DNA sequence: TGCGCCAGCAGCCAAGTACTAGCGGGTACCTACGAGCAGTACTTC.

The rearrangement uses TRBV28 and TRBJ1-2; 7 bases are shared with TRBD1. The germline CDR1 and CDR2 sequences are MDHEN and SYDVKM. The CDR3 contains 14 residues. With 6 bases clipped from V and 4 bases from J, the junction kept 8 bases outside the gene matches. In nucleotides, the CDR3 is TGTGCCAGCAGGCTTCCCCGGGACAGCTATGGCTACACCTTC. Its protein product is CASRLPRDSYGYTF.

The chain couples TRBV18 to TRBJ1-1, with D unresolved. Germline CDR1 KGHSH, CDR2 LQKENI. The CDR3 extends over 14 amino acids. V gave up 0 bases and J gave up 4 bases, with 9 bases separating them. CDR3 residues: CASSPPALATEAFF. Written as DNA, the CDR3 is TGTGCCAGCTCACCACCGGCTCTTGCCACTGAAGCTTTCTTT. Full variable domain (remainder filled in from reference TRBV18 and TRBJ1-1): NAGVMQNPRHLVRRRGQEARLRCSPMKGHSHVYWYRQLPEEGLKFMVYLQKENIIDESGMPKERFSAEFPKEGPSILRIQQVVRGDSAAYFCASSPPALATEAFFGQGTRLTVV.

CDR3 DNA: TGTGCCAGTAGTATGAGGGGGTCTGGCTACACCTTC. The encoded protein is CASSMRGSGYTF. The rearrangement links TRBV19 to TRBJ1-2, with a weak D call TRBD1 (6 bases). CDR1 is LNHDA and CDR2 is SQIVND in the germline V gene (reference sequence). The CDR3 loop spans 12 amino acids. Trimming removed 3 bases from V and 7 bases from J, with 9 bases in between.

Notes on this clone: Within the sample, other DNA sequences also encode this same CDR3. V usage is TRBV6-1 and J usage is TRBJ2-7; 9 nucleotides match TRBD1. Trimming removed 6 bases from V and 2 bases from J; junction bases left unmatched: 5. The CDR3 consists of 14 residues. Germline values: CDR1 MNHNS, CDR2 SASEGT. CDR3 sequence reads: CASSRQGGTYEQYF. The CDR3 DNA reads TGTGCCAGCAGCAGACAGGGGGGGACCTACGAGCAGTACTTC.

This clone has a single count. The J gene is TRBJ2-1, the V gene TRBV30, with D possibly matching TRBD2 (5 bases). The germline CDR1 and CDR2 sequences are GTSNPN and SVGIG (reference sequence). Trimming removed 0 bases from V and 2 bases from J, with 11 bases in between. The CDR3 is 15 residues long. The CDR3 DNA is TGTGCCTGGAGTGTAAGGAGCGGAACCTACAATGAGCAGTTCTTC. As protein: CAWSVRSGTYNEQFF.

V is TRBV6-6 and J is TRBJ2-7, with 7 bases lining up with TRBD1. Looked up from germline, CDR1 is MNHNY and CDR2 is SVGAGI (reference sequence). This CDR3 is 13 amino acids long. The trim removed 5 bases at V and 3 bases at J, leaving 4 bases unmatched. The CDR3 spells CASSQGQLYEQYF. Written as DNA, the CDR3 is TGTGCCAGCAGTCAGGGACAGCTCTACGAGCAGTACTTC.

The chain recombines TRBV6-5 with TRBJ2-7, with 8 nucleotides matching TRBD1. There are 15 residues in the CDR3. With 5 bases clipped from V and 2 bases from J, the junction kept 8 bases outside the gene matches. From germline, CDR1 is MNHEY and CDR2 SVGAGI. DNA for the CDR3: TGTGCCAGCAGTACAGGGGGTGGAAGTACCTACGAGCAGTACTTC. Translating it yields CASSTGGGSTYEQYF.

This sequence joins TRBV5-4 and TRBJ2-5; 9 bases are shared with TRBD1. Germline assignment: CDR1 SGHNT and CDR2 YYREEE (reference sequence). This CDR3 comprises 15 residues. With 0 bases clipped from V and 5 bases from J, the junction kept 5 bases outside the gene matches. The CDR3 DNA sequence: TGTGCCAGCAGCTTGGGGGACAGGGTAGGGGAGACCCAGTACTTC. Protein product: CASSLGDRVGETQYF.

The J gene is TRBJ2-5, the V gene TRBV11-2, with 10 bases lining up with TRBD1. CDR3 length equals 14 residues. V lost 5 bases and J lost 4; bases outside the gene matches: 4. Germline CDR1 SGHAT, CDR2 FQNNGV. As DNA, the CDR3 is TGTGCCAGCAGCAGAGGGACAGGGGTAGAGACCCAGTACTTC. Its protein product is CASSRGTGVETQYF.

J is TRBJ2-1 and V is TRBV7-9, with D possibly being TRBD2 (6 bases). V gave up 1 base and J gave up 6 bases, with 10 bases separating them. This CDR3 has 14 amino acids. Germline CDR1 is SEHNR and CDR2 is FQNEAQ (reference sequence). The CDR3 coding sequence is TGTGCCAGCAGCTTAGTAGCGGTGGTCAATGAGCAGTTCTTC. Protein: CASSLVAVVNEQFF.

The rearrangement uses TRBV6-6 and TRBJ2-2; 7 bases line up with TRBD2. The CDR3 is made up of 13 amino acids. CDR1 is MNHNY and CDR2 is SVGAGI in the germline V gene (reference sequence). V trimming: 8 bases; J trimming: 4 bases; junction bases outside the gene matches: 4. CDR3 bases: TGTGCCAGCTGCGGGGGAGGCACCGGGGAGCTGTTTTTT. This translates into CASCGGGTGELFF.